This note documents a single TCR beta chain sequence. The data originate from a study of T cell responses to AZD1222 COVID-19 vaccine. Sequenced by immunoSEQ multiplex PCR; TCRdb stores in-frame clones only, minus some. The table lists about 120,000 clones, 80% to 90% of them singletons, with 20% to 25% in the top ten. The V end was cut by 1 base, the J end by 2 bases, with 8 bases between. CDR1 is LGHDT, CDR2 YNNKEL, per germline (reference sequence). This CDR3 spans 14 amino acids. The J gene is TRBJ2-5, the V gene TRBV3-1 (or the pseudogene TRBV3-2); D is unresolved. The TCR comes from an adult in good health. The source was peripheral blood, collected on day 0 of AZD1222 vaccination. CDR3 sequence (DNA): TGTGCCAGCAGCCAAGTAACAGAACAAGAGACCCAGTACTTC. Its protein product is CASSQVTEQETQYF.